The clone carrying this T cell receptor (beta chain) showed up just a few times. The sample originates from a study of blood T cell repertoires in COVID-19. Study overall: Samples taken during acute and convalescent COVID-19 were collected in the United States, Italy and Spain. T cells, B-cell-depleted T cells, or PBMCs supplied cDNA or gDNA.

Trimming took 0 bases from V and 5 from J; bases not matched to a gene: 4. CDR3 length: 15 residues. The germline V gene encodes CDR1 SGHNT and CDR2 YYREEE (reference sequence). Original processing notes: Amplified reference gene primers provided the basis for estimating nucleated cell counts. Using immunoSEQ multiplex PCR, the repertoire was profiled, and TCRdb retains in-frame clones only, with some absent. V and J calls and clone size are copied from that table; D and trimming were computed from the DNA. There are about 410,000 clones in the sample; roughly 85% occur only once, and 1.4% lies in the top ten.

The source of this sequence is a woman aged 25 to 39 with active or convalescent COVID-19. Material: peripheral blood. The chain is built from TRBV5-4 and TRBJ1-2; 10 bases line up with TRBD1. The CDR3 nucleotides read TGTGCCAGCAGCTTGGGACAGGGGGCTGTTTATGGCTACACCTTC. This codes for CASSLGQGAVYGYTF.